This T cell receptor beta chain derives from a study of blood T cell repertoires in COVID-19. The overall study: There were acute and convalescent COVID-19 samples, and they came from the United States, Italy and Spain. Sources were T cells, B-cell-depleted T cells, or PBMCs; the material itself was cDNA or gDNA.

The CDR3 is 14 amino acids. V was clipped by 2 bases and J by 3 bases, with 10 bases between them. Germline CDR1 SGHTA, CDR2 FQGNSA. In the authors' workflow: Scientists estimated how many nucleated cells there were by amplifying reference gene primers. TCRdb keeps only in-frame clones here, not all; method: immunoSEQ multiplex PCR. The V and J calls and clone size come from that table; D and trimming were worked out from the DNA. The profile shows 210,000 or so clones, 80% to 90% of them singletons. The sequence derives from a woman between 65 and 79 years old with active or convalescent COVID-19. Specimen: peripheral blood. This chain joins TRBV7-2 and TRBJ2-5; D possibly corresponds to TRBD2 (5 bases). CDR3 amino acids: CASSLSWREETQYF. Written as DNA, the CDR3 is TGTGCCAGCAGCTTAAGCTGGCGGGAAGAGACCCAGTACTTC.